Shown below are 8 T cell receptor beta chains from a single sample sequenced in a study of T-cell memory formation after mild COVID-19. TCRdb re-analysed the 5' RACE reads in MiXCR, keeping a single row per CDR3 protein. The repertoire has some 300,000 distinct CDR3 sequences, 20% to 25% of them found once; the top ten carry around a fifth. What was sequenced was PBMCs or a T cell subset sorted from them (not recorded which). Source of these receptors: a man aged 18 to 29 who had mild COVID-19 (a few samples of this study predate the infection). Cell type and time point are not known.

This clonotype came up many times. At one end, the junction sequence differs from germline, possibly due to a read error. The J gene is TRBJ1-1, the V gene TRBV5-1; D call uncertain. The CDR3 sequence is 13 residues long. Germline V gene lookup returns CDR1 SGHRS and CDR2 YFSETQ. CDR3 region: CASSFRVNTEAFF. The CDR3 DNA follows: TGTGCCAGCAGCTTTAGGGTGAACACTGAAGCTTTCTTT.

This clonotype occurred a few times. The V call is TRBV6-5, the J call TRBJ1-5; 8 positions match TRBD1. CDR3 length equals 13 residues. V lost 8 bases to trimming and J lost 7 bases; unmatched junction nucleotides: 7. The germline V gene encodes CDR1 MNHEY and CDR2 SVGAGI. The CDR3 loop reads CASGRTGRQPQHF. CDR3 nucleotides: TGTGCCAGCGGTCGGACAGGGCGACAGCCCCAGCATTTT.

The rearrangement uses TRBV4-1 and TRBJ2-1; unclear D gene. The CDR3 spans 16 residues. Per germline, CDR1 MGHRA and CDR2 YSYEKL. Trimming took off 4 bases at V and 0 bases at J, with 13 bases between the two ends. CDR3 coding DNA: TGCGCCAGCAGCCCGGAACCTCCGAGCTCCTACAATGAGCAGTTCTTC. Its translation: CASSPEPPSSYNEQFF.

This clonotype was observed a handful of times. The V call is TRBV7-2, the J call TRBJ2-3; 7 bases are a match to TRBD2. Germline V gene lookup returns CDR1 SGHTA and CDR2 FQGNSA. The V gene end was trimmed by 2 bases and the J gene end by 2 bases; junction bases not matched to a gene: 4. The CDR3 loop spans 15 amino acids. The CDR3 DNA is TGTGCCAGCAGCTTAACGGGGGGTGACACAGATACGCAGTATTTT. Its translation: CASSLTGGDTDTQYF.

This rearrangement joins TRBV10-3 to TRBJ2-7, with D perhaps assigned TRBD1 or TRBD2 (5 bases each). This CDR3 is built from 12 residues. Germline CDR1 reads ENHRY; CDR2 reads SYGVKD. V was shortened by 9 bases and J by 2 bases, with 11 bases between the two germline ends. The CDR3 is CAIRDGTYEQYF. CDR3 DNA: TGTGCCATAAGGGACGGAACCTACGAGCAGTACTTC.

A single count supports this clonotype. This chain links TRBV19 with TRBJ1-5; D call uncertain. Germline CDR1 and CDR2: LNHDA and SQIVND (reference sequence). The CDR3 runs 14 residues. V dropped 5 bases and J dropped 5 bases, with 13 bases sitting between them. The CDR3 reads CASSPLLRDQPQHF. The CDR3 DNA is TGTGCCAGTAGTCCCCTCCTCCGGGATCAGCCCCAGCATTTT.

V gene TRBV7-2 combines with J gene TRBJ1-2; no firm D call. Between the trimmed V and J ends, which lost 4 bases and 8 bases, there was a span of 11 bases. This CDR3 comprises 12 residues. The germline CDR1 and CDR2 sequences are SGHTA and FQGNSA. The CDR3 reads CASSSWTEGYTF. The CDR3 nucleotides read TGTGCCAGCAGCTCCTGGACGGAAGGCTACACCTTC.

This clonotype was seen a single time. The chain has TRBV11-2 and TRBJ1-2; D is uncertain. The CDR3 extends over 13 amino acids. Per germline, CDR1 SGHAT and CDR2 FQNNGV. V lost 2 bases and J lost 4, with 8 bases in between. The CDR3 region has the DNA TGTGCCAGCAGCTTATTTCCGGCCTATGGCTACACCTTC. It yields the protein CASSLFPAYGYTF.